These 23 T cell receptor beta chains were sequenced from one sample in a study of T cell responses to AZD1222 COVID-19 vaccine. Profiled with immunoSEQ multiplex PCR; TCRdb holds only in-frame clones, not every one. The table has roughly 150,000 clones, around 90% seen once. The sample in question was peripheral blood, obtained on day 0 of AZD1222 vaccination. These receptors were taken from an adult in good health.

The rearrangement links TRBV6-2 or TRBV6-3 to TRBJ1-5; D is unclear. Germline V gene lookup returns CDR1 MNHEY and CDR2 SVGEGT. V was trimmed by 4 bases and J by 5 bases, leaving 6 bases between them. There are 12 residues in the CDR3. CDR3 nucleotide sequence: TGTGCCAGCAGTTTTATTGATCAGCCCCAGCATTTT. This sequence encodes CASSFIDQPQHF.

The chain carries TRBV10-1 and TRBJ1-1; D may be TRBD1 (6 bases). Germline CDR1 reads WNHNN; CDR2 reads SYGVQD (reference sequence). V lost 6 bases and J 2 bases, leaving 13 bases between the germline ends. This CDR3 region has 14 residues. CDR3 in amino acids: CASSDGQPNTEAFF. CDR3 nucleotide sequence: TGCGCCAGCAGCGACGGACAGCCTAACACTGAAGCTTTCTTT.

The chain uses TRBV2 and TRBJ1-6, with D perhaps matching TRBD1 (5 bases). Between the trimmed V and J ends, which lost 7 bases and 7 bases, there was a span of 17 bases. The CDR3 spans 15 residues. From germline, CDR1 is SNHLY and CDR2 FYNNEI. For the CDR3, the DNA is TGTGCCAGCAATGAGGCGGGACCTTCGAATTCACCCCTCCACTTT. This gives the protein CASNEAGPSNSPLHF.

The V and J genes are TRBV19 and TRBJ1-1, with 10 bases fitting TRBD1. V gave up 9 bases and J gave up 3 bases; unmatched junction bases: 4. The CDR3 totals 13 residues. Germline-derived CDR1 and CDR2 are LNHDA and SQIVND (reference sequence). The CDR3 nucleotides are TGTGCCAGCAGGGACAGGGGAGACACTGAAGCTTTCTTT. Translation: CASRDRGDTEAFF.

V usage is TRBV7-2 and J usage is TRBJ1-5; D is perhaps TRBD1 (5 bases). CDR1 is SGHTA and CDR2 is FQGNSA in the germline V gene. The length of the CDR3 is 14 residues. With 5 bases removed from V and 2 bases from J, the gap between germline ends came to 10 bases. CDR3: CASSARAGNQPQHF. The CDR3 DNA sequence: TGTGCCAGCAGCGCCAGGGCCGGCAATCAGCCCCAGCATTTT.

The chain uses TRBV29-1 and TRBJ2-1, with D hard to call. Germline loops: CDR1 SQVTM, CDR2 ANQGSEA. The CDR3 runs to 11 residues. Trimming removed 5 bases at V and 7 bases at J, with 9 bases between. CDR3 nucleotides: TGCAGCGTTCGAGCCCTGAATGAGCAGTTCTTC. It is translated as CSVRALNEQFF.

The chain is built from TRBV14 and TRBJ1-2, with unresolved D. Per the germline V gene, CDR1 is SGHDN and CDR2 is FVKESK. V lost 1 base and J 2 bases, leaving 8 bases between the germline ends. The CDR3 is 14 residues long. CDR3 sequence reads: CASSQVSQNYGYTF. CDR3 nucleotides: TGTGCCAGCAGCCAAGTATCACAGAACTATGGCTACACCTTC.

The V call is TRBV29-1, the J call TRBJ2-1; 9 bases match TRBD2. CDR1 is SQVTM and CDR2 is ANQGSEA in the germline V gene. The CDR3 loop spans 12 amino acids. Germline trimming cut 7 bases from V and 7 bases from J; bases unmatched to any gene: 5. Here the CDR3 DNA reads TGCAGCGCTGGGCGGGAGGGAAATGAGCAGTTCTTC. This encodes CSAGREGNEQFF.

This clone has only one observation. This chain connects TRBV4-2 to TRBJ2-3, with TRBD2 as a possible D gene (5 bases). The CDR3 is 15 residues long. V lost 0 bases, J lost 4 bases, and 11 bases lay in between. Germline loops: CDR1 LGHNA, CDR2 YNFKEQ. CDR3 protein: CASSQDDGSADTQYF. The CDR3 DNA follows: TGTGCCAGCAGCCAAGATGATGGTAGCGCAGATACGCAGTATTTT.

The rearrangement joins TRBV30 to TRBJ2-1; 11 nucleotides align to TRBD2. The CDR3 covers 18 residues. Germline values: CDR1 GTSNPN, CDR2 SVGIG (reference sequence). The J segment lost 6 bases and the V segment lost 0 bases, leaving 13 bases of the junction unmatched. This chain's CDR3 is CAWSVKSQLAGVGNEQFF. The CDR3 DNA sequence: TGTGCCTGGAGTGTAAAGTCCCAACTAGCGGGAGTGGGCAATGAGCAGTTCTTC.

The chain is built from TRBV11-2 and TRBJ2-1, with 10 positions matching TRBD2. After removal of 2 bases from V and 5 bases from J, the junction contained 6 bases not matched to a gene. Germline lookup yields CDR1 SGHAT and CDR2 FQNNGV. The length of the CDR3 is 16 residues. CDR3 coding DNA: TGTGCCAGCAGCTTATTAGCGGGGGGAATAAACAATGAGCAGTTCTTC. Its translation is CASSLLAGGINNEQFF.

The gene calls are TRBV27 and TRBJ2-3; TRBD2 aligns across 8 bases. The CDR3 length is 15 residues. V shed 5 bases and J 4 bases; nucleotides not matched to a gene: 8. The germline V gene has CDR1 MNHEY and CDR2 SMNVEV (reference sequence). The CDR3 DNA follows: TGTGCCAGCAGTCCAAGCGGGAGTAGTCCAGATACGCAGTATTTT. Translated: CASSPSGSSPDTQYF.

This clone appeared once. This chain connects TRBV11-1 to TRBJ1-3; D is ambiguous. V lost 1 base, J lost 0 bases, and 4 bases lay in between. The length of the CDR3 is 14 residues. Germline CDR1 is SGHAT and CDR2 is FQDESV (reference sequence). The CDR3 DNA follows: TGTGCCAGCAGCTTAGGCGACTCTGGAAACACCATATATTTT. It is translated as CASSLGDSGNTIYF.

V and J are TRBV7-6 and TRBJ2-5; tentatively, D is TRBD1 (6 bases). V was shortened by 3 bases and J by 1 base, with 18 bases between the two germline ends. CDR3 length: 17 amino acids. Germline CDR1 reads SGHVS; CDR2 reads FNYEAQ. CDR3 nucleotides: TGTGCCAGCAGCTTTGGCTCCACGGACAGCCTCCAAGAGACCCAGTACTTC. Translating gives CASSFGSTDSLQETQYF. Looking up the rest from reference TRBV7-6 and TRBJ2-5 gives the full variable domain: GAGVSQSPRYKVTKRGQDVALRCDPISGHVSLYWYRQALGQGPEFLTYFNYEAQQDKSGLPNDRFSAERPEGSISTLTIQRTEQRDSAMYRCASSFGSTDSLQETQYFGPGTRLLVL.

This chain links TRBV5-6 with TRBJ1-2; D is undetermined. CDR3 size: 13 residues. V was clipped by 5 bases and J by 0 bases, with 8 bases between them. The germline V gene encodes CDR1 SGHDT and CDR2 YYEEEE. In DNA, the CDR3 is TGTGCCAGCAGTTTGCCCCCTAACTATGGCTACACCTTC. Translating gives CASSLPPNYGYTF. The variable domain in full, completed from reference TRBV5-6 and TRBJ1-2, reads DAGVTQSPTHLIKTRGQQVTLRCSPKSGHDTVSWYQQALGQGPQFIFQYYEEEERQRGNFPDRFSGHQFPNYSSELNVNALLLGDSALYLCASSLPPNYGYTFGSGTRLTVV.

Details on this clone: One junction end disagrees with the germline gene, perhaps due to a read error. V usage is TRBV30 and J usage is TRBJ2-7; D perhaps matches TRBD1 (6 bases). The CDR3 runs 14 residues. CDR1 and CDR2 from the germline V gene are GTSNPN and SVGIG (reference sequence). The CDR3 coding sequence is TGTGCCTGGGGTGTAGAGACAGGAGCATACGAGCAGTACTTC. Its protein is CAWGVETGAYEQYF. Drawing the rest from reference TRBV30 and TRBJ2-7, the complete variable domain is SQTIHQWPATLVQPVGSPLSLECTVEGTSNPNLYWYRQAAGRGLQLLFYSVGIGQISSEVPQNLSASRPQDRQFILSSKKLLLSDSGFYLCAWGVETGAYEQYFGPGTRLTVT.

V gene TRBV3-1 (or the pseudogene TRBV3-2) combines with J gene TRBJ2-6, with no clear D. Trimming took 0 bases from V and 0 from J, leaving 9 bases between them. The CDR3 is 17 amino acids. Germline V gene lookup returns CDR1 LGHDT and CDR2 YNNKEL (reference sequence). The CDR3 nucleotides are TGTGCCAGCAGCCAAGATGCTAGTACCTCTGGGGCCAACGTCCTGACTTTC. Its translation is CASSQDASTSGANVLTF.

The chain combines TRBV6-5 with TRBJ2-2; D is unclear. The CDR3 runs 13 residues. The V gene lost 4 bases and the J gene lost 6 bases, with 9 bases spanning the gap. Germline values: CDR1 MNHEY, CDR2 SVGAGI. The CDR3 spells CASSLYEAGELFF. The CDR3 DNA follows: TGTGCCAGCAGTTTATATGAGGCCGGGGAGCTGTTTTTT.

V and J are TRBV24-1 and TRBJ2-2; 11 bases align to TRBD2. J lost 7 bases, V lost 4 bases, and 7 bases had no gene match. This CDR3 contains 16 residues. Germline CDR1 and CDR2: KGHDR and SFDVKD. The CDR3 region has the DNA TGTGCCACCAGTGACTATAGCGGGAGGGCCGGCGGGGAGCTGTTTTTT. This encodes CATSDYSGRAGGELFF.

This chain joins TRBV5-5 and TRBJ2-3; possible D gene TRBD1, 6 bases. The germline V gene has CDR1 SGHKS and CDR2 YYEKEE (reference sequence). Trimming cost V 4 bases and J 10 bases, with 10 bases left between them. The CDR3 spans 11 residues. As DNA, the CDR3 is TGTGCCAGCAGCGGGGGCGTGGCGCAGTATTTT. It is translated as CASSGGVAQYF.

The V and J genes are TRBV5-1 and TRBJ1-4; tentatively, D is TRBD1 (5 bases). V was shortened by 0 bases and J by 7 bases, with 13 bases between the two germline ends. Germline values: CDR1 SGHRS, CDR2 YFSETQ. CDR3 length: 15 amino acids. Written as DNA, the CDR3 is TGCGCCAGCAGCTTGGCCCCGGGGGAGGGTGAAAAACTGTTTTTT. Its translation: CASSLAPGEGEKLFF.

V is TRBV28 and J is TRBJ2-2; 8 bases align to TRBD2. Germline V gives CDR1 MDHEN, CDR2 SYDVKM. The CDR3 sequence is 14 residues long. V gave up 7 bases and J gave up 6 bases; unmatched junction bases: 7. DNA of the CDR3: TGTGCCAGCACCCCAGCGGGAGAGGCCGGGGAGCTGTTTTTT. Protein product: CASTPAGEAGELFF.

This chain connects TRBV28 to TRBJ2-7; TRBD1 aligns across 7 bases. The trim removed 4 bases at V and 5 bases at J, leaving 11 bases unmatched. Germline V gene lookup returns CDR1 MDHEN and CDR2 SYDVKM. The CDR3 runs to 15 residues. CDR3 sequence: CASSSPDRAPDEQYF. In DNA form, the CDR3 reads TGTGCCAGCAGTTCTCCCGACAGGGCGCCCGACGAGCAGTACTTC.